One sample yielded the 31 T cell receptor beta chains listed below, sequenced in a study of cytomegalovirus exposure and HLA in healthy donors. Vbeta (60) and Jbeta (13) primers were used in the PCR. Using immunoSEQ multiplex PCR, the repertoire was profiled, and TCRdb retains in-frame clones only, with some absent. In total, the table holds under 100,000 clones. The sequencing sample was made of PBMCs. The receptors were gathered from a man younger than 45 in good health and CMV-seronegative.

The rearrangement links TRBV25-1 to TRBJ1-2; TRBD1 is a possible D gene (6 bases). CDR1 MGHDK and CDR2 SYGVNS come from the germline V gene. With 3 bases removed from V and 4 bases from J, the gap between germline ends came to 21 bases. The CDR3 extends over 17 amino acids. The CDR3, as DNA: TGTGCCAGCAGTGACTCCAGGGAAAGAGGGGGGGTCTATGGCTACACCTTC. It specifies CASSDSRERGGVYGYTF.

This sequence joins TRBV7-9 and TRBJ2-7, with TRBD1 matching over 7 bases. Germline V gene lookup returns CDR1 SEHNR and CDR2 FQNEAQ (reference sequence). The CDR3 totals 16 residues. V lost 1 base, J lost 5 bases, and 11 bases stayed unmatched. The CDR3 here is CASSLGLGRGSNEQYF. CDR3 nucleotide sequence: TGTGCCAGCAGCTTAGGGCTAGGCAGGGGGAGCAACGAGCAGTACTTC.

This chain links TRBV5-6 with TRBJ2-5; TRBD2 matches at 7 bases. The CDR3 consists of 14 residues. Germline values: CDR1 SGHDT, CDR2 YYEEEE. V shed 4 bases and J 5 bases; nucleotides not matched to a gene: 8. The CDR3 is CASSGVQGGETQYF. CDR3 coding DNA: TGTGCCAGCAGCGGCGTTCAGGGAGGGGAGACCCAGTACTTC. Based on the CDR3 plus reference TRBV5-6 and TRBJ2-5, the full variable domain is DAGVTQSPTHLIKTRGQQVTLRCSPKSGHDTVSWYQQALGQGPQFIFQYYEEEERQRGNFPDRFSGHQFPNYSSELNVNALLLGDSALYLCASSGVQGGETQYFGPGTRLLVL.

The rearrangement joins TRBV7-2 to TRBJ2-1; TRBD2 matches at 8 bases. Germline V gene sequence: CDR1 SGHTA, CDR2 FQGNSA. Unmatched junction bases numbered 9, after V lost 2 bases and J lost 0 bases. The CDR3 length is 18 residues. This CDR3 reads CASSLSRWSGSSYNEQFF. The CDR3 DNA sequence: TGTGCCAGCAGCTTAAGTCGATGGAGCGGGAGCTCCTACAATGAGCAGTTCTTC.

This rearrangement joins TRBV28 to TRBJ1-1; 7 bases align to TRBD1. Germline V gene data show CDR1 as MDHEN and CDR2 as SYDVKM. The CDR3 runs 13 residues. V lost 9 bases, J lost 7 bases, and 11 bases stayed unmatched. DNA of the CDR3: TGTGCCAGTGGTGCCGGGACAGCTAGTGAAGCTTTCTTT. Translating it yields CASGAGTASEAFF.

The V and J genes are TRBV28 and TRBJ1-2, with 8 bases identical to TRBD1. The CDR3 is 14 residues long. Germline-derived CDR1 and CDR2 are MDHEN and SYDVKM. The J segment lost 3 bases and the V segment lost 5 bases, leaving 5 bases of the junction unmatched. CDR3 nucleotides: TGTGCCAGCAGTGGACAGGGAGGGGACTATGGCTACACCTTC. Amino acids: CASSGQGGDYGYTF.

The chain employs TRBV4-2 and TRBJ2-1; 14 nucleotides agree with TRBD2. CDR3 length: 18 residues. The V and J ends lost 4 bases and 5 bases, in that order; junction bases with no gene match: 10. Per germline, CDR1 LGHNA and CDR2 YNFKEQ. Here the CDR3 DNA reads TGTGCCAGCAGCCCATGGACTAGCGGGAGGAGGGTTGACAATGAGCAGTTCTTC. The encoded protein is CASSPWTSGRRVDNEQFF.

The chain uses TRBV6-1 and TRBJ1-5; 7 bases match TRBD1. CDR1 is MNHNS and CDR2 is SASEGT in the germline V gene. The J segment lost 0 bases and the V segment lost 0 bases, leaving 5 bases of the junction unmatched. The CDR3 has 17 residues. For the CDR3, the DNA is TGTGCCAGCAGTGAAGCCCCTTACAGGGGTAGCAATCAGCCCCAGCATTTT. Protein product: CASSEAPYRGSNQPQHF.

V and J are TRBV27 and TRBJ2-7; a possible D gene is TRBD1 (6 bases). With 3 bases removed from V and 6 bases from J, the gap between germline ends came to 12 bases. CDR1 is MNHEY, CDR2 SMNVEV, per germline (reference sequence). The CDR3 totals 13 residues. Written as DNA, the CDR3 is TGTGCCAGCAGTTTGGGGGCAGTATCCGAGCAGTACTTC. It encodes CASSLGAVSEQYF.

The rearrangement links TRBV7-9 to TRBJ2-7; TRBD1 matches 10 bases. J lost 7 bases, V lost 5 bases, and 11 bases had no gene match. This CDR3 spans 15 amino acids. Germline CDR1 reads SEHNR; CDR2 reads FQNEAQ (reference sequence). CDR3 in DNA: TGTGCCAGCAGCCTCGGGACAGGGGAGGCTGAGGAGCAGTACTTC. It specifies CASSLGTGEAEEQYF.

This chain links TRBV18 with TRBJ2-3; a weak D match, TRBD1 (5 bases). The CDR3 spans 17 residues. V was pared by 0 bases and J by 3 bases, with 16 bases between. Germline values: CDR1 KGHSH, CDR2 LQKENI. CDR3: CASSPPFPRAGTDTQYF. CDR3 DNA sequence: TGTGCCAGCTCACCACCGTTCCCCAGGGCAGGGACAGATACGCAGTATTTT.

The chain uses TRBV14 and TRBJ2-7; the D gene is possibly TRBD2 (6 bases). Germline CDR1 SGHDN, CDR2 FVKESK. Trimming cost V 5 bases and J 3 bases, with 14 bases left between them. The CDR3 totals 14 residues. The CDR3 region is CASSWGDGGYEQYF. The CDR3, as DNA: TGTGCCAGCAGCTGGGGGGACGGCGGCTACGAGCAGTACTTC. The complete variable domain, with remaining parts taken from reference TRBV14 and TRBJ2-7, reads EAGVTQFPSHSVIEKGQTVTLRCDPISGHDNLYWYRRVMGKEIKFLLHFVKESKQDESGMPNNRFLAERTGGTYSTLKVQPAELEDSGVYFCASSWGDGGYEQYFGPGTRLTVT.

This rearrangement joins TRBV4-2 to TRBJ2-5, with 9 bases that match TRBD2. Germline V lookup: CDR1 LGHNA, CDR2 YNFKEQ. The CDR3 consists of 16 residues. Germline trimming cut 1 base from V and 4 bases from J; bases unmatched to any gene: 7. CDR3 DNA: TGTGCCAGCAGCCAAGCGGCGGGAGGGGGATCAGAGACCCAGTACTTC. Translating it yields CASSQAAGGGSETQYF.

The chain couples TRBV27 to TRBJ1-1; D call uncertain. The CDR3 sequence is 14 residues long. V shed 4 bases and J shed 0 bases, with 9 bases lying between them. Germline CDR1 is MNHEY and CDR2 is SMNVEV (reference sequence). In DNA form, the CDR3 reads TGTGCCAGCAGTTCCCCAGTGATGAACACTGAAGCTTTCTTT. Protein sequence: CASSSPVMNTEAFF.

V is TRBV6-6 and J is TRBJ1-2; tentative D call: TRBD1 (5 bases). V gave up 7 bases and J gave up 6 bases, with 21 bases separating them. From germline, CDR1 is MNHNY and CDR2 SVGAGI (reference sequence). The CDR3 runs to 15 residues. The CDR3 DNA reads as TGTGCCAGCACCCCGGCACAGGAGCTGTTTGATGGCTACACCTTC. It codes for CASTPAQELFDGYTF.

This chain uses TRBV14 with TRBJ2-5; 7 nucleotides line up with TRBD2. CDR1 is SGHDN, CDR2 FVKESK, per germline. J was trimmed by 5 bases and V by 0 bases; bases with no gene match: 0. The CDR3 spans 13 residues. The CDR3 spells CASSQELAETQYF. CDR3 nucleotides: TGTGCCAGCAGCCAAGAACTAGCGGAGACCCAGTACTTC.

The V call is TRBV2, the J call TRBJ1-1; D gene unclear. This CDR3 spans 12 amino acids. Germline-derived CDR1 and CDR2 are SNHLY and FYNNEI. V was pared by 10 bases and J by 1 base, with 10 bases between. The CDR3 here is CATNYGNTEAFF. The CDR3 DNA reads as TGTGCCACCAACTATGGGAACACTGAAGCTTTCTTT.

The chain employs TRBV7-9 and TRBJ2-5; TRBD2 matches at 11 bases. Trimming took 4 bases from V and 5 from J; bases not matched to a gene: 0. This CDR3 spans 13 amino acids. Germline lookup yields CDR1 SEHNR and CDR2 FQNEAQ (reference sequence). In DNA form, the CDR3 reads TGTGCCAGCAGCTCTAGCGGGAGGGAGACCCAGTACTTC. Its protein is CASSSSGRETQYF.

This CDR3 reads CASSFPSGISGANVLTF. CDR3 in DNA: TGTGCCAGCAGCTTTCCCTCCGGGATCTCTGGGGCCAACGTCCTGACTTTC. This chain joins TRBV5-6 and TRBJ2-6, with D possibly matching TRBD2 (5 bases). Germline assignment: CDR1 SGHDT and CDR2 YYEEEE. This CDR3 comprises 17 residues. Trimming left V 2 bases short and J 0 bases short, with 12 bases between. Together with reference TRBV5-6 and TRBJ2-6, the CDR3 gives the full variable domain: DAGVTQSPTHLIKTRGQQVTLRCSPKSGHDTVSWYQQALGQGPQFIFQYYEEEERQRGNFPDRFSGHQFPNYSSELNVNALLLGDSALYLCASSFPSGISGANVLTFGAGSRLTVL.

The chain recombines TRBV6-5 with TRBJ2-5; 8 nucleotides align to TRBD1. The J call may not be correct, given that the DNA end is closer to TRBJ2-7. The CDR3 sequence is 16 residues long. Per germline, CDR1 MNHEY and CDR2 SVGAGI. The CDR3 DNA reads TGTGCCAGCAGTTACACCAGGGGGCGTATTCGGTACGAGCAGTACTTC. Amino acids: CASSYTRGRIRYEQYF.

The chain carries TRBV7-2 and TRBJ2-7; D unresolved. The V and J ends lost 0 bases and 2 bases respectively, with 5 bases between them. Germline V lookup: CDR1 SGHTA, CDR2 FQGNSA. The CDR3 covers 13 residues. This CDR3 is CASSLAGTYEQYF. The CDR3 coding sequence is TGTGCCAGCAGCTTAGCGGGCACCTACGAGCAGTACTTC.

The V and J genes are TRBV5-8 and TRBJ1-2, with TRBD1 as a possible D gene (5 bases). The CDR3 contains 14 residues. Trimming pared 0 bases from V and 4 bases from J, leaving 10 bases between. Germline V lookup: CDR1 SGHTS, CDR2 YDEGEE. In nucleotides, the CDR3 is TGTGCCAGCAGCTTGGGGGGGGTGAGCTATGGCTACACCTTC. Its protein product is CASSLGGVSYGYTF.

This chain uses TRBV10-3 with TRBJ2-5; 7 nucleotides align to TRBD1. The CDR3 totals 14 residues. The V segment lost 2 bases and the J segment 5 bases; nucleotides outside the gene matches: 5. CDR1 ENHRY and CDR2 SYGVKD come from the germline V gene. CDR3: CAISELGGVETQYF. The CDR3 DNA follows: TGTGCCATCAGTGAGCTAGGGGGCGTGGAGACCCAGTACTTC.

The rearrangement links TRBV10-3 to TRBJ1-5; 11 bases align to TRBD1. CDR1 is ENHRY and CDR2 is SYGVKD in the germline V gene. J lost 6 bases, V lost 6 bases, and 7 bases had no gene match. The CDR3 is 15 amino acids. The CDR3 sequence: CAIRAGTGGTQPQHF. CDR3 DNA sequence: TGTGCCATCAGGGCCGGGACAGGGGGTACTCAGCCCCAGCATTTT.

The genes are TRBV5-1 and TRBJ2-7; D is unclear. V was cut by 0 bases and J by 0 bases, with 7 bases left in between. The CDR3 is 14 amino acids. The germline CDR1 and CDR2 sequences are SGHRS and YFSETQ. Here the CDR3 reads CASSLGYSSYEQYF. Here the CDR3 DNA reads TGCGCCAGCAGCTTGGGGTATAGCTCCTACGAGCAGTACTTC.

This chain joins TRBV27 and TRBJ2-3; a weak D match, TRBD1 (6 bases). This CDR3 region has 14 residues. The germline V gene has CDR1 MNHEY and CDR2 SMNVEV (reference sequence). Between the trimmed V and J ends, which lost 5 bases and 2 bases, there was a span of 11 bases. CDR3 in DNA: TGTGCCAGCAGTCAAAGGACAGTCACAGATACGCAGTATTTT. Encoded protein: CASSQRTVTDTQYF.

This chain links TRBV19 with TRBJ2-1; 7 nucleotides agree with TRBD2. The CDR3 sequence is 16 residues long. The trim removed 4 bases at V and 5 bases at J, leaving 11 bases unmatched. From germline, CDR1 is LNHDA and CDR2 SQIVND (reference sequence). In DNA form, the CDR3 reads TGTGCCAGTAGTAATCCTAGCGGAGAGGGAAACAATGAGCAGTTCTTC. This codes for CASSNPSGEGNNEQFF.

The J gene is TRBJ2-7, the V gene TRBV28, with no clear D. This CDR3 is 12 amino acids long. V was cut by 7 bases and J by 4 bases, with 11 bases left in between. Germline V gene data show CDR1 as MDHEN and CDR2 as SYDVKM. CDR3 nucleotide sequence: TGTGCCAGCACCTTCACTGGTTACGAGCAGTACTTC. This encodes CASTFTGYEQYF.

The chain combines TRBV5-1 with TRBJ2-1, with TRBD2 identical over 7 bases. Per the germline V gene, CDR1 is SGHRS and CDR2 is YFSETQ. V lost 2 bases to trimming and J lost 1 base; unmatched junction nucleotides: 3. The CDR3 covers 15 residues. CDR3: CASSFLAASYNEQFF. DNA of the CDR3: TGCGCCAGCAGCTTCCTAGCGGCGTCCTACAATGAGCAGTTCTTC.

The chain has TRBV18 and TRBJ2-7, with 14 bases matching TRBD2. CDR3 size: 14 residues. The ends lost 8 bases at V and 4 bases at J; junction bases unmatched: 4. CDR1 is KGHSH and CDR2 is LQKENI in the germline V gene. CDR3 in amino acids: CASARLAGGYEQYF. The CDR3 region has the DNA TGTGCCAGCGCAAGACTAGCGGGAGGGTACGAGCAGTACTTC. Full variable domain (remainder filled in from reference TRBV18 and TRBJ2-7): NAGVMQNPRHLVRRRGQEARLRCSPMKGHSHVYWYRQLPEEGLKFMVYLQKENIIDESGMPKERFSAEFPKEGPSILRIQQVVRGDSAAYFCASARLAGGYEQYFGPGTRLTVT.

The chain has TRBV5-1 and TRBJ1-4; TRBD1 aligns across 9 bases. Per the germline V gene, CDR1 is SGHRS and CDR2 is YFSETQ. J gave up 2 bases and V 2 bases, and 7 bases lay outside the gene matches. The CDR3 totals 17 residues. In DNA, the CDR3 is TGCGCCAGCAGCTTTGGCGGACAGGGGCGTACTAATGAAAAACTGTTTTTT. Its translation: CASSFGGQGRTNEKLFF.